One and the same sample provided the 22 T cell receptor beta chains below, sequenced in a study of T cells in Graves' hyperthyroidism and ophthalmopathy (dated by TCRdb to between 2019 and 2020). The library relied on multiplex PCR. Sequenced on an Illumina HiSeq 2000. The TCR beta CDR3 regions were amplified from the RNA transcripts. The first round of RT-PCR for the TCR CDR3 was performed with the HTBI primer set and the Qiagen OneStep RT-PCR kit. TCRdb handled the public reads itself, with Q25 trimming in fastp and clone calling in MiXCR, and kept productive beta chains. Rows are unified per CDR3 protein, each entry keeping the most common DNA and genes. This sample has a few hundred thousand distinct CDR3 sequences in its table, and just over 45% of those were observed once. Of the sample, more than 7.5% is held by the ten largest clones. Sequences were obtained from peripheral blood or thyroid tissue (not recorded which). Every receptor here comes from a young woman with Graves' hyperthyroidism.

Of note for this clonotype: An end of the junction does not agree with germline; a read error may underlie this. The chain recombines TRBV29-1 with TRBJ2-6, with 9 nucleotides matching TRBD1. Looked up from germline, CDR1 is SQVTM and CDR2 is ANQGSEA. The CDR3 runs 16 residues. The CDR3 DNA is TGCAGCGTTGAGCGGACAGGGGCTACTGGGGCCAATGTCCTGACTTTC. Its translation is CSVERTGATGANVLTF.

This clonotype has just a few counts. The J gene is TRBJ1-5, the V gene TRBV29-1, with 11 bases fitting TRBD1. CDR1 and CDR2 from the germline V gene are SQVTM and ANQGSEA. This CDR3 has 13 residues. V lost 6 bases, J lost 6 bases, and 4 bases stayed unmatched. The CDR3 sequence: CSVPGTGGQPQHF. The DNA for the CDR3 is TGCAGCGTCCCCGGGACAGGGGGTCAGCCCCAGCATTTT.

CDR3 DNA: TGTGCCAGCAGCTACTCGGCAGCGCGGTACTTC. It is translated as CASSYSAARYF. The V and J genes are TRBV7-2 and TRBJ2-7, with no clear D. The germline V gene encodes CDR1 SGHTA and CDR2 FQGNSA. The V gene lost 4 bases and the J gene lost 12 bases, with 13 bases spanning the gap. The CDR3 extends over 11 amino acids.

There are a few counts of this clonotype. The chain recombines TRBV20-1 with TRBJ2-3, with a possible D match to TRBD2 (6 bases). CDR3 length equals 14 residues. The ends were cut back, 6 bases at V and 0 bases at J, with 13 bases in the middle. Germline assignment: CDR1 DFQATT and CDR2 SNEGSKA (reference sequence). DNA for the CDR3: TGCAGTGCGGGTCTTGGGAGGAGCACAGATACGCAGTATTTT. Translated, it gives CSAGLGRSTDTQYF.

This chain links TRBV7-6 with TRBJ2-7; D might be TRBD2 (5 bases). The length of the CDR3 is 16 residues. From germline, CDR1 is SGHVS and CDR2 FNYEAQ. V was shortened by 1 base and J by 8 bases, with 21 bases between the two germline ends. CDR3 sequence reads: CASSLGPIGSEEKQYF. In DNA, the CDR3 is TGTGCCAGCAGCTTAGGGCCGATAGGGAGTGAGGAGAAGCAGTACTTC.

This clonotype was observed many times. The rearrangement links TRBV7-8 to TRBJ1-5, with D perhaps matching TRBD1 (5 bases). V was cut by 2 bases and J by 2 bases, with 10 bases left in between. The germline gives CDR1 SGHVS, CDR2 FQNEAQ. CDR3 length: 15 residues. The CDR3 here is CASSLPGDGNQPQHF. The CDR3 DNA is TGTGCCAGCAGCTTACCGGGGGACGGCAATCAGCCCCAGCATTTT.

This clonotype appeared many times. CDR3 sequence (DNA): TGTGCCAGCAGTTTTCTCACTAGCGGGAGAAGGTTAGAGACCCAGTACTTC. Its translation is CASSFLTSGRRLETQYF. The rearrangement uses TRBV12-3 or TRBV12-4 and TRBJ2-5; TRBD2 matches at 11 bases. The CDR3 is 17 amino acids. V lost 3 bases, J lost 4 bases, and 10 bases stayed unmatched.

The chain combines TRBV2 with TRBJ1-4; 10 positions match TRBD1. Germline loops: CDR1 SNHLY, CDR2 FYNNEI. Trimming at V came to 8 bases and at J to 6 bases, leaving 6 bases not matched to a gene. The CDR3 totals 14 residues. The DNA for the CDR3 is TGTGCCAGCTCACGTGGACAGGGGGATGAAAAACTGTTTTTT. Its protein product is CASSRGQGDEKLFF.

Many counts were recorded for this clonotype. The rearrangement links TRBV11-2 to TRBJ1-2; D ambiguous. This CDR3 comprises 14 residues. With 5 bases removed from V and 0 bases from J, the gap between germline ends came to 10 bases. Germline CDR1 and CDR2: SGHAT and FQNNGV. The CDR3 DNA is TGTGCCAGCAGCCCTTCATTAGCTAACTATGGCTACACCTTC. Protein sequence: CASSPSLANYGYTF.

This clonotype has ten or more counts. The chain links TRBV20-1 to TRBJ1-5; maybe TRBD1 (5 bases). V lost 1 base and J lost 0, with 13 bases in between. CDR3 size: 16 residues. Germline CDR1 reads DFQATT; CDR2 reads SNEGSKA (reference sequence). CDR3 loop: CSARGLTGDSNQPQHF. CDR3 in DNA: TGCAGTGCTAGAGGTTTGACGGGGGATAGCAATCAGCCCCAGCATTTT.

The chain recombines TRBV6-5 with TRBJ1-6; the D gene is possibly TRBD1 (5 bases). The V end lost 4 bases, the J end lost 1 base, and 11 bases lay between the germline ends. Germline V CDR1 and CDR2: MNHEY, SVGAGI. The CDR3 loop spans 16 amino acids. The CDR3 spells CASSLAGWSYNSPLHF. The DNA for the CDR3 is TGTGCCAGCAGTTTAGCAGGGTGGTCCTATAATTCACCCCTCCACTTT.

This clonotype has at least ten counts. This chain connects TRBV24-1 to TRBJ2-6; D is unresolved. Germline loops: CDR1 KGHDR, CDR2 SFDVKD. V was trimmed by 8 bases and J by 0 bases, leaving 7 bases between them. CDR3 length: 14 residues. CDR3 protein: CATTPNSGANVLTF. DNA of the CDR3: TGTGCCACCACACCTAACTCTGGGGCCAACGTCCTGACTTTC.

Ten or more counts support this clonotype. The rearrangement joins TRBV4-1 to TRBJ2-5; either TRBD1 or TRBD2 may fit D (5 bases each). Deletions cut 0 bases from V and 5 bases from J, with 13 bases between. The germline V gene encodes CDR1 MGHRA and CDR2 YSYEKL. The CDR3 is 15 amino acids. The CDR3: CASSQDEGRVETQYF. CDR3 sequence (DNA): TGCGCCAGCAGCCAAGATGAGGGCAGGGTTGAGACCCAGTACTTC.

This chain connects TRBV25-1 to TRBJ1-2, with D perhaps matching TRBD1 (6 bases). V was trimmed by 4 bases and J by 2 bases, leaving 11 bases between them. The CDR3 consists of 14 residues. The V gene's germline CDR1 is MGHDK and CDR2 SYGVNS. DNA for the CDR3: TGTGCCAGCAGTGGCCCGGGGGCGAACTATGGCTACACCTTC. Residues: CASSGPGANYGYTF.

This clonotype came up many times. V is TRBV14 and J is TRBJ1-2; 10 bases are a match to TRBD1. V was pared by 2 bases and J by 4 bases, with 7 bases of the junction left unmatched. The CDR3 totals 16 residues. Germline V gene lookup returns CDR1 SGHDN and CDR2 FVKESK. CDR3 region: CASSQLRTGGGYGYTF. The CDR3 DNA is TGTGCCAGCAGCCAACTACGGACAGGGGGAGGCTATGGCTACACCTTC.

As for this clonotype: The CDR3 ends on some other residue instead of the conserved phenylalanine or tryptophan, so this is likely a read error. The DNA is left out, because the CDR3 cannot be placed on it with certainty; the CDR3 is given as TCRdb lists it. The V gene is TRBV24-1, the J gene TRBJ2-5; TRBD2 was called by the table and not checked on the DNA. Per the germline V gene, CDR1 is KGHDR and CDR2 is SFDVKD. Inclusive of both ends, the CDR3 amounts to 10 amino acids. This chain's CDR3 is CATSDPPGTS.

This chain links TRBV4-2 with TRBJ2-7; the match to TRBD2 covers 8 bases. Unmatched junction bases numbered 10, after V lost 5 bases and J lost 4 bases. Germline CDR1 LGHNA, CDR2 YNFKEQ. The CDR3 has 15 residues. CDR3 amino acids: CASSINPGLGYEQYF. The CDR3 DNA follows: TGTGCCAGCAGCATTAACCCGGGACTAGGGTACGAGCAGTACTTC.

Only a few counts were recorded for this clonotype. The CDR3 DNA is TGTGCCAGCAGCTGGACTAGCGGGAGTTACAATGAGCAGTTCTTC. This sequence encodes CASSWTSGSYNEQFF. V usage is TRBV7-8 and J usage is TRBJ2-1; 13 nucleotides agree with TRBD2. V lost 4 bases and J lost 4; bases outside the gene matches: 1. The length of the CDR3 is 15 residues. Per germline, CDR1 SGHVS and CDR2 FQNEAQ.

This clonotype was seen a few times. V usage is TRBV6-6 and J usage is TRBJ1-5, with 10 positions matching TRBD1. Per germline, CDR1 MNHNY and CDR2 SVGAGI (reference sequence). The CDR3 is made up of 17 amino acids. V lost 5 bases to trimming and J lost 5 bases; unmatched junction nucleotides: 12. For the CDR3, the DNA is TGTGCCAGCAGTAAGAATAAAAGGACAGGGGGGCATCAGCCCCAGCATTTT. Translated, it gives CASSKNKRTGGHQPQHF.

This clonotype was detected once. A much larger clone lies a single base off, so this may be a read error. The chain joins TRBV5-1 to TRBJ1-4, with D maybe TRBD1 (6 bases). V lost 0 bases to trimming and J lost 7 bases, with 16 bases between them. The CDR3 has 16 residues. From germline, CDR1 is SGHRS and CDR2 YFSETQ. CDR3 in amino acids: CASSLDRAHGGEKLFF. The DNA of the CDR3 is TGCGCCAGCAGCTTGGACAGGGCCCACGGGGGTGAAAAACTGTTTTTT. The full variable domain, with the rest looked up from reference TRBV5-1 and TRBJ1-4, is KAGVTQTPRYLIKTRGQQVTLSCSPISGHRSVSWYQQTPGQGLQFLFEYFSETQRNKGNFPGRFSGRQFSNSRSEMNVSTLELGDSALYLCASSLDRAHGGEKLFFGSGTQLSVL.

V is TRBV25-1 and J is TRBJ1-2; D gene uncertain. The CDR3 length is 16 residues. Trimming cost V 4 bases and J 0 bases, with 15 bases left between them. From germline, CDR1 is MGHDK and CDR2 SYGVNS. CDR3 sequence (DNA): TGTGCCAGCAGTGCTAGAGGAGTAGGAGCTAACTATGGCTACACCTTC. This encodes CASSARGVGANYGYTF.

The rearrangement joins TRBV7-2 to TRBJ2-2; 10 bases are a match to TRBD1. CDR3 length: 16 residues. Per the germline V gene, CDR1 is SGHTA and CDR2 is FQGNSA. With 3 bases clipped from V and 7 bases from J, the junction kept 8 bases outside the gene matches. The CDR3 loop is CASSFLGTGAIGELFF. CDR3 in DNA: TGTGCCAGCAGCTTTCTCGGGACAGGGGCGATCGGGGAGCTGTTTTTT.